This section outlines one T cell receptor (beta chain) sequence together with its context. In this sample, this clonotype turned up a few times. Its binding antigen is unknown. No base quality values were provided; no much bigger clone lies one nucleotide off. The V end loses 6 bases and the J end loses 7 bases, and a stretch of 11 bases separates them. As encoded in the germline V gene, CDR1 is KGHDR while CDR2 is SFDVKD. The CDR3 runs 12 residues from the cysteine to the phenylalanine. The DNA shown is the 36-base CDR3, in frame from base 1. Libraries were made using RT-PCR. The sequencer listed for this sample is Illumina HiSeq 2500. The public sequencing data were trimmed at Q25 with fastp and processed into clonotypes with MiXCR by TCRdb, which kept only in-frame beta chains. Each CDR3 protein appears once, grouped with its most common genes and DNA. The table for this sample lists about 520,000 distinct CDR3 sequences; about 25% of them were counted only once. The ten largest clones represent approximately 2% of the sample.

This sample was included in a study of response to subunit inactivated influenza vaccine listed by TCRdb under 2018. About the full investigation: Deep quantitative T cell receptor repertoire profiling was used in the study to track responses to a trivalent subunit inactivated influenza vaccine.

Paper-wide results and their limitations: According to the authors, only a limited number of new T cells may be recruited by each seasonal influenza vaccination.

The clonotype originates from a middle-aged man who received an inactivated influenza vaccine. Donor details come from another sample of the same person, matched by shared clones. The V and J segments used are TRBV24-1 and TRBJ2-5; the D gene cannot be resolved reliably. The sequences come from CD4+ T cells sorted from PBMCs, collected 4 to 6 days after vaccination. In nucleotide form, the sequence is TGTGCCACCAGTCCGGGCTTCGCGACCCAGTACTTC. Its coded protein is CATSPGFATQYF.